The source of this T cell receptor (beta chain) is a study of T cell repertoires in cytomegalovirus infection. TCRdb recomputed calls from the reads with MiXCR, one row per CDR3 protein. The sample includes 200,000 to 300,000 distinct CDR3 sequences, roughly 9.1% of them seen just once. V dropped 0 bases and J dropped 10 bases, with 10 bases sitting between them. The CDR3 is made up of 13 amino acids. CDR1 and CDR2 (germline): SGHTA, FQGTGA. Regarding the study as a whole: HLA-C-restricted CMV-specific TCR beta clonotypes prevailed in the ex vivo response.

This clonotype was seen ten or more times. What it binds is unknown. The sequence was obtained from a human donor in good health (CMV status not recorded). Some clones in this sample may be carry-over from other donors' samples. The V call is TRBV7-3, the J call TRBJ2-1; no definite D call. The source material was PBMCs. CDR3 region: CASSLTGLYEQFF. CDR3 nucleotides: TGTGCCAGCAGCTTAACAGGGTTGTACGAGCAGTTCTTC.